This TCR beta chain was sequenced in a study of T cell responses to AZD1222 COVID-19 vaccine. Broader study findings: It was only after the peak T cell response that any repertoires were sampled.

TCRdb's table, derived via immunoSEQ multiplex PCR, lists solely in-frame clones and lacks some. The repertoire consists of over 120,000 clones, with about 92% occurring once and the leading ten covering approximately 1.8%. Concerning this clone: The antigen is undetermined.

Trimming removed 6 bases from V and 1 base from J, with 6 bases in between. The CDR3 is 12 amino acids. Germline loops: CDR1 MDHEN, CDR2 SYDVKM. The sequence came from an adult who received the AZD1222 COVID-19 vaccine. The chain couples TRBV28 to TRBJ1-2; D possibly corresponds to TRBD1 (5 bases). Sequencing was performed on peripheral blood, taken 28 days after the second AZD1222 dose. DNA for the CDR3: TGTGCCAGCAGGGGGCTTAACTATGGCTACACCTTC. Encoded protein: CASRGLNYGYTF.